A selection of T cell receptor beta chains follows, all from one sample in a study of graft-versus-host responses after intestinal transplantation. TCRdb's table, derived via immunoSEQ multiplex PCR, lists solely in-frame clones and lacks some. Counted here are 55,000 to 70,000 clones, roughly 89% occurring once; the ten biggest clones make up approximately 2.7%. The starting material was PBMCs, obtained roughly 120 days after intestinal transplantation. The source is a human patient who received an intestinal transplant, so some T cells may come from the graft donor. CDR3s leave out the opening cysteine and the closing phenylalanine or tryptophan.

V	length	J	CDR3
TRBV7-2	10	TRBJ1-1	ASGPFGVEAF
TRBV7-9	13	TRBJ2-1	ASSPIKGQRDEQF
TRBV7-3	12	TRBJ2-1	ASSSLGGFEEQF
TRBV10-3	14	TRBJ1-2	ASEQGGLTLNYGYT
TRBV11-3	9	TRBJ1-4	ASTQDEKLF
TRBV29-1	15	TRBJ2-1	SVEGVAGLSSYNEQF
TRBV6-5	10	TRBJ1-2	ASSYVGGGYT
TRBV7-6	14	TRBJ2-3	ASSYTGTSGTDTQY
TRBV4-2	11	TRBJ1-1	ASSQGLDTEAF
TRBV28	15	TRBJ2-1	ASSLSSGQGAYNEQF
TRBV27	11	TRBJ2-6	ASSFGGANVLT
TRBV19	13	TRBJ1-1	ASSNIGSPVTEAF
TRBV6-6	12	TRBJ2-4	ASKDTTGKNIQY
TRBV9	13	TRBJ2-1	ASSVGSGGYSEQF
TRBV15	12	TRBJ2-7	ATSRGPSSYEQY
TRBV5-1	12	TRBJ2-1	ASSVGSMGNEQF
TRBV4-1	12	TRBJ2-1	ASSHRSSYNEQF
TRBV29-1	11	TRBJ2-1	SGRSGTYNEQF
TRBV4-1	14	TRBJ2-1	ASSTLTGGYYNEQF
TRBV5-5	13	NA	ASSLVPGTPFEQY
TRBV13	11	TRBJ2-5	ASSLFRGTAQY
TRBV18	12	TRBJ1-4	ASSTRRGDEKLF
TRBV28	11	TRBJ1-1	ASSDHENTEAF
TRBV2	12	TRBJ1-3	ASSPRTSGNTIY
TRBV2	15	TRBJ2-5	ASSPLPPGTSTETQY
TRBV7-9	9	TRBJ2-7	ASSSTSRPY
TRBV7-9	13	TRBJ2-7	ASSLVGTGAGEQY
TRBV7-6	13	TRBJ2-2	ASSLGRTGTGELF
TRBV27	16	TRBJ2-1	ASSFQTLAGGRYNEQF
TRBV6-5	13	TRBJ1-2	ASSYSGRFNYGYT
TRBV6-5	12	TRBJ1-2	ASSYSGQDYGYT
TRBV27	14	TRBJ1-1	ASSFGPHGENTEAF